The rows below give T cell receptor beta chains drawn from one sample of a study of blood T cell repertoires in COVID-19. Clones were read by immunoSEQ multiplex PCR, and TCRdb kept only the in-frame ones, dropping some. The table lists 210,000 or so clones, 75% to 90% of them singletons. Material for sequencing was peripheral blood. The receptors here all came from a human donor in a cohort sampled during active COVID-19. CDR3s include the opening cysteine and the closing phenylalanine or tryptophan. Fields, in order: CDR3 protein, V gene, J gene.

CASSLDRAYGYTF	TRBV28	TRBJ1-2
CASTLAGLNEQFF	TRBV7-9	TRBJ2-1
CASSRYRGNNFQETQYF	TRBV28	TRBJ2-5
CASSVTGEWAFYEQYF	TRBV5-1	TRBJ2-7
CASKPTPGNTIYF	TRBV19	TRBJ1-3
CASSPIRTISYNEQFF	TRBV28	TRBJ2-1
CASSPDRLCEQYF	TRBV28	TRBJ2-7
CASSFPGLAAYEQYF	TRBV5-6	TRBJ2-7
CASSTLQGWYTEAFF	TRBV19	TRBJ1-1
CAWRRPGLAYEQYF	TRBV30	TRBJ2-7
CASSPEGTSYNEQFF	TRBV9	TRBJ2-1
CASSPLAGGYTGELFF	TRBV6-6	TRBJ2-2
CASSFFYEQYF	TRBV7-9	TRBJ2-7
CASSWGDRGMEGSPLHF	TRBV9	TRBJ1-6
CASSLPGDLAISYGYTF	TRBV5-4	TRBJ1-2
CATSAASGRAGTGELFF	TRBV24-1	TRBJ2-2
CAIRGAVYEQYF	TRBV10-3	TRBJ2-7
CAWSPGQGAGGYTF	TRBV30	TRBJ1-2
CASSIAASGRTGELFF	TRBV19	TRBJ2-2
CATSDGRLAGQYEQYF	TRBV24-1	TRBJ2-7
CASSSRQTNQPQHF	TRBV28	TRBJ1-5
CASSLVGTEGYTF	TRBV5-1	TRBJ1-2
CASSLRGAFTEAFF	TRBV7-9	TRBJ1-1
CASSQDPGEASYEQYF	TRBV4-2	TRBJ2-7
CASSPSQGEFNYGYTF	TRBV27	TRBJ1-2
CASSRRDSSVGELFF	TRBV18	TRBJ2-2
CASSLVSGPNSPLHF	TRBV7-3	TRBJ1-6
CASSFGTGERGNQPQHF	TRBV5-6	TRBJ1-5
CASSFQLAGGPYEQYF	TRBV11-2	TRBJ2-7
CASSYRDRGSYEQYF	TRBV6-5	TRBJ2-7
CATSDRGQYYGYTF	TRBV24-1	TRBJ1-2
CASSLWGRQGAEETQYF	TRBV7-9	TRBJ2-5
CASSEPRDSISYEQYF	TRBV2	TRBJ2-7
CASIRTGFRGTDTQYF	TRBV28	TRBJ2-3
CASSGRIPYEQYF	TRBV28	TRBJ2-7
CASSSPDRMNEQYF	TRBV5-4	TRBJ2-7
CASSVVGTSYNEQFF	TRBV9	TRBJ2-1
CASSPLPGQGRLGGNTIYF	TRBV9	TRBJ1-3
CASSSQLVDETQYF	TRBV5-6	TRBJ2-5
CASSQRLAGVETQYF	TRBV7-2	TRBJ2-5
CASIRINRAFDTEAFF	TRBV2	TRBJ1-1
CASSQDSVSSYEQYF	TRBV4-1	TRBJ2-7
CASSPKGLAGDGETQYF	TRBV27	TRBJ2-5
CATSDGRTDTQYF	TRBV24-1	TRBJ2-3
CASSLSGTTYNEQFF	TRBV7-2	TRBJ2-1
CAARGSNRYEQYF	TRBV28	TRBJ2-7
CAISPGTTGGEEQYF	TRBV10-3	TRBJ2-7
CASSAHRGQSYEQYF	TRBV9	TRBJ2-7
CASSQVAVTQYF	TRBV11-1	TRBJ2-3
CASSVVRGSSYNEQFF	TRBV9	TRBJ2-1
CASSMQQGTDTQYF	TRBV19	TRBJ2-3
CASRPYLTGGAGYGYTF	TRBV19	TRBJ1-2
CASSPDRFNEKLFF	TRBV7-2	TRBJ1-4
CASNPGRGPSYEQYF	TRBV4-3	TRBJ2-7
CASRATGESYEQYF	TRBV2	TRBJ2-7
CASSQREPTDTQYF	TRBV4-2	TRBJ2-3